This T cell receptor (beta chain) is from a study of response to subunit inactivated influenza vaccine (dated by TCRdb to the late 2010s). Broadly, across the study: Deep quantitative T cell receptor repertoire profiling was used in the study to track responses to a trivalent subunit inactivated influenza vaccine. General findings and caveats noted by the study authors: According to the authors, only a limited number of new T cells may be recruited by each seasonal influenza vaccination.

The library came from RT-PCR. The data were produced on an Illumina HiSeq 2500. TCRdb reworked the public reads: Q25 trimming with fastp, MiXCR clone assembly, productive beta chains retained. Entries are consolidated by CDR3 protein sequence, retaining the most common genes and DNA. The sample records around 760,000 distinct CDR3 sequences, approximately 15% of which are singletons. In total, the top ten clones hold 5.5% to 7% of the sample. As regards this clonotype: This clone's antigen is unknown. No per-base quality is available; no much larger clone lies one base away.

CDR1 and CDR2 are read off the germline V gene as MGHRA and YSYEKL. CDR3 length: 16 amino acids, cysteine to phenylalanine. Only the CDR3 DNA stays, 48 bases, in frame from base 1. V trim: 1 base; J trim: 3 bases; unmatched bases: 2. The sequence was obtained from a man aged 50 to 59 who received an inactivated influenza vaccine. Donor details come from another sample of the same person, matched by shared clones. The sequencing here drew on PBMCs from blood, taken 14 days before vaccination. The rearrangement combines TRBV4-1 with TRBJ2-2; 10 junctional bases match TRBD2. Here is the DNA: TGCGCCAGCAGCCAAGCTAGCGGGAGCTACACCGGGGAGCTGTTTTTT. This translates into CASSQASGSYTGELFF.